The 16 T cell receptor beta chains below all came from one sample that was sequenced in a study of cytomegalovirus exposure and HLA in healthy donors. PCR amplification relied on 60 Vbeta primers (plus 13 Jbeta primers). TCRdb keeps only in-frame clones here, not all; method: immunoSEQ multiplex PCR. Counted here are about 170,000 clones, 80% to 90% occurring once; the ten biggest clones make up roughly 5.2%. The sequencing input was PBMCs. The receptors were gathered from a girl aged 10 to 17 in good health and CMV-seropositive.

V is TRBV9 and J is TRBJ1-2; D may be TRBD1 (6 bases). The CDR3 length is 14 residues. Trimming took off 5 bases at V and 1 base at J, with 12 bases between the two ends. Germline CDR1 SGDLS, CDR2 YYNGEE. Written as DNA, the CDR3 is TGTGCCAGCAGTCCGGACAGCGATAACTATGGCTACACCTTC. This translates into CASSPDSDNYGYTF. The entire variable domain, with the rest obtained from reference TRBV9 and TRBJ1-2, is as follows: DSGVTQTPKHLITATGQRVTLRCSPRSGDLSVYWYQQSLDQGLQFLIQYYNGEERAKGNILERFSAQQFPDLHSELNLSSLELGDSALYFCASSPDSDNYGYTFGSGTRLTVV.

The V and J genes are TRBV9 and TRBJ2-2; TRBD2 aligns across 7 bases. Germline V CDR1 and CDR2: SGDLS, YYNGEE. The junction had 6 bases not matched to a gene; V was cut back by 3 bases and J by 4 bases. The length of the CDR3 is 15 residues. The CDR3 DNA follows: TGTGCCAGCAGCGCCCGGGGGGTGGGCACCGGGGAGCTGTTTTTT. Translation gives CASSARGVGTGELFF.

The V and J genes are TRBV6-1 and TRBJ1-6; D is undetermined. The CDR3 has 17 residues. The germline V and J ends were trimmed by 0 bases and 3 bases, with 12 bases remaining between them. Germline assignment: CDR1 MNHNS and CDR2 SASEGT. The CDR3 DNA reads as TGTGCCAGCAGTGAAGCGTTTGTACAGCTCTATAATTCACCCCTCCACTTT. This codes for CASSEAFVQLYNSPLHF.

This clone was observed a few times. V is TRBV5-1 and J is TRBJ2-3; 10 positions agree with TRBD2. The CDR3 contains 16 residues. Germline CDR1 SGHRS, CDR2 YFSETQ. After removal of 4 bases from V and 0 bases from J, the junction contained 5 bases not matched to a gene. The CDR3 here is CASSPRTSGSTDTQYF. CDR3 bases: TGCGCCAGCAGCCCTCGGACTAGCGGCAGCACAGATACGCAGTATTTT.

With respect to this clone: The same CDR3 can be traced to other DNA sequences in this sample. This chain links TRBV5-1 with TRBJ2-1; the D gene is possibly TRBD2 (7 bases). V was shortened by 2 bases and J by 2 bases, with 11 bases between the two germline ends. Germline CDR1 reads SGHRS; CDR2 reads YFSETQ. There are 15 residues in the CDR3. In DNA form, the CDR3 reads TGCGCCAGCAGCTTAAGGGGGGGGGCCTACAATGAGCAGTTCTTC. This codes for CASSLRGGAYNEQFF.

The chain has TRBV5-1 and TRBJ2-7; TRBD1 is a possible D gene (6 bases). The CDR3 has 15 amino acids. Germline values: CDR1 SGHRS, CDR2 YFSETQ. Trimming took off 1 base at V and 4 bases at J, with 15 bases between the two ends. CDR3: CASSLLTGQEYEQYF. The CDR3 nucleotides read TGCGCCAGCAGCTTGTTAACAGGGCAGGAATACGAGCAGTACTTC.

Notes on this clone: Other DNA variants within this sample encode the same CDR3. This chain joins TRBV27 and TRBJ1-1; D not resolved. The V and J ends lost 5 bases and 3 bases respectively, with 10 bases between them. The germline gives CDR1 MNHEY, CDR2 SMNVEV (reference sequence). CDR3 length equals 13 residues. The CDR3 loop reads CASSLTGYTEAFF. As DNA, the CDR3 is TGTGCCAGCAGTCTTACGGGTTACACTGAAGCTTTCTTT.

The V call is TRBV7-9, the J call TRBJ1-1; D not certain. The ends were cut back, 5 bases at V and 6 bases at J, with 13 bases in the middle. Germline V gene sequence: CDR1 SEHNR, CDR2 FQNEAQ (reference sequence). The CDR3 is 13 residues long. In DNA, the CDR3 is TGTGCCAGCAGCCCCAAACTCGCGGCTGAAGCTTTCTTT. Translated: CASSPKLAAEAFF.

This chain connects TRBV15 to TRBJ1-2; D is unresolved. The germline V and J ends were trimmed by 0 bases and 0 bases, with 8 bases remaining between them. CDR1 LNHNV and CDR2 YYDKDF come from the germline V gene (reference sequence). The CDR3 extends over 15 amino acids. Here the CDR3 DNA reads TGTGCCACCAGCAGAGATATCTCAGCTAACTATGGCTACACCTTC. Encoded protein: CATSRDISANYGYTF.

The rearrangement links TRBV4-1 to TRBJ2-1; D gene uncertain. The CDR3 is 11 amino acids. Trimming removed 6 bases at V and 8 bases at J, with 8 bases between. Per the germline V gene, CDR1 is MGHRA and CDR2 is YSYEKL. CDR3 DNA: TGCGCCAGCAGTGCGAGCCATGAGCAGTTCTTC. Amino acid sequence: CASSASHEQFF.

The chain employs TRBV29-1 and TRBJ1-1; D is uncertain. The CDR3 spans 12 residues. CDR1 and CDR2 (germline): SQVTM, ANQGSEA. Trimming pared 5 bases from V and 3 bases from J, leaving 10 bases between. CDR3 sequence reads: CSVSRLDTEAFF. CDR3 nucleotides: TGCAGCGTTTCCAGGCTGGACACTGAAGCTTTCTTT.

This chain links TRBV7-9 with TRBJ1-4; TRBD1 agrees at 9 bases. Per the germline V gene, CDR1 is SEHNR and CDR2 is FQNEAQ (reference sequence). V lost 1 base, J lost 8 bases, and 2 bases stayed unmatched. The CDR3 contains 14 residues. CDR3 nucleotides: TGTGCCAGCAGCTTAGGGACAGGGGTGGAAAAACTGTTTTTT. It encodes CASSLGTGVEKLFF.

This clone was detected a few times. The rearrangement joins TRBV6-5 to TRBJ2-3; tentatively, D is TRBD1 (6 bases). CDR1 MNHEY and CDR2 SVGAGI come from the germline V gene. Trimming left V 6 bases short and J 2 bases short, with 9 bases between. This CDR3 region has 13 residues. CDR3 protein: CASRDRATDTQYF. CDR3 bases: TGTGCCAGCAGGGACAGAGCCACAGATACGCAGTATTTT.

The chain links TRBV6-1 to TRBJ2-2; perhaps TRBD1 as D (6 bases). Trimming shortened V by 8 bases and J by 0 bases, and 10 bases separated the two germline ends. The CDR3 is made up of 14 amino acids. Looked up from germline, CDR1 is MNHNS and CDR2 is SASEGT. The CDR3, as DNA: TGTGCCAGCCAGGACAGCCCGAACACCGGGGAGCTGTTTTTT. Its protein is CASQDSPNTGELFF.

This chain joins TRBV5-1 and TRBJ2-3; 7 bases are shared with TRBD2. The junction had 7 bases not matched to a gene; V was cut back by 0 bases and J by 6 bases. The CDR3 is 15 residues long. Looked up from germline, CDR1 is SGHRS and CDR2 is YFSETQ. CDR3 in DNA: TGCGCCAGCAGCTTGGTTAGCGGGTCATGGGATACGCAGTATTTT. Its translation is CASSLVSGSWDTQYF.

V is TRBV7-3 and J is TRBJ2-5; a weak D match, TRBD1 (5 bases). Germline loops: CDR1 SGHTA, CDR2 FQGTGA. V was trimmed by 5 bases and J by 2 bases, leaving 9 bases between them. CDR3 length: 13 residues. CDR3 residues: CASSLGQQETQYF. The CDR3 DNA reads TGTGCCAGCAGCCTGGGGCAGCAAGAGACCCAGTACTTC.